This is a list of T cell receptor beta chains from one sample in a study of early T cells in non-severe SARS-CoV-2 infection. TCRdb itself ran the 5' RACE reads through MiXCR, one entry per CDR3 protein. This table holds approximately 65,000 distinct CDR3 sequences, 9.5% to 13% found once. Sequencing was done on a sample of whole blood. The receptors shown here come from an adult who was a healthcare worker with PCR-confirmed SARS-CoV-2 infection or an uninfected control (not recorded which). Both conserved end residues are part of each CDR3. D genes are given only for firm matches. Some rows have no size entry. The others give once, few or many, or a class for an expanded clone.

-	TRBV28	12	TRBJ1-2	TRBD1	TGTGCCAGCGGACAGGGGGCTAGAGGCTACACCTTC	CASGQGARGYTF
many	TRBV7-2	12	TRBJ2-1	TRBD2	TGTGCCAGCAGCGCGGAAGCGGGAGTACAGTTCTTC	CASSAEAGVQFF
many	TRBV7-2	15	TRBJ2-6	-	TGTGCCAGCAGCTTGCGGCTGTCCGGGGCCAACGTCCTGACTTTC	CASSLRLSGANVLTF
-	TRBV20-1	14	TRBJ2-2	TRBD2	TGCAGTGCTAGGGCAGCGGGAGACACCGGGGAGCTGTTTTTT	CSARAAGDTGELFF
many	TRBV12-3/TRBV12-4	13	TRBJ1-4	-	TGTGCCAGCAGTTCCCGGGGCGCTGAGGAACTGTTTTTT	CASSSRGAEELFF
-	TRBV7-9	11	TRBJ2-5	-	TGTGCCAGCAGCAAGGAGGAGACCCAGTACTTC	CASSKEETQYF
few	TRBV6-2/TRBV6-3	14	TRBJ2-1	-	TGTGCCAGCAGTTCGAGGGCGTGGGACAATGAGCAGTTCTTC	CASSSRAWDNEQFF
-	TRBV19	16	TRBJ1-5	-	TGTGCCAGTAGTATGCTGAAAGGGGCCCCATGGCAGCCCCAGCATTTT	CASSMLKGAPWQPQHF
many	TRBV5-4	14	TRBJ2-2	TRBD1	TGTGCCAGCAGCTTGGACAGGGGCACCGGGGAGCTGTTTTTT	CASSLDRGTGELFF
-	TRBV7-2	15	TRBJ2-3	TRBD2	TGTGCCAGCAGCTTGACTAGCGGGACCGCAGATACGCAGTATTTT	CASSLTSGTADTQYF
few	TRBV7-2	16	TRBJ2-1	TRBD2	TGTGCCAGCAGCTTAGTTGGCGGGGGGACCTACAATGAGCAGTTCTTC	CASSLVGGGTYNEQFF
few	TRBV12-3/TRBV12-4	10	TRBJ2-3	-	TGTGCCAGCAAGGGACGTCGCCCGTATTTT	CASKGRRPYF
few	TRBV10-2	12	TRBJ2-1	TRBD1	TGCGCCAGCGAGACAGGGAACAATGAGCAGTTCTTC	CASETGNNEQFF
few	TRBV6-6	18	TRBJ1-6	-	TGTGCCAGCAGTCGCTCCCGAGGGGAGAGCTCCTATAATTCACCCCTCCACTTT	CASSRSRGESSYNSPLHF
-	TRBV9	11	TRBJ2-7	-	TGTGCCAGCAGCGCGGGTCACGAGCAGTACTTC	CASSAGHEQYF
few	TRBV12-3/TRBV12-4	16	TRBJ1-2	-	TGTGCCAGCAGTTCGTATACATCCGTGACCAAGTATGGCTACACCTTC	CASSSYTSVTKYGYTF
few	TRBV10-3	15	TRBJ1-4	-	TGTGCCATCAGTGAGTCGGGAGGATCCAATGAAAAACTGTTTTTT	CAISESGGSNEKLFF
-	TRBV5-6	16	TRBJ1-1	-	TGTGCCAGCAGCTTGACAGGGACCCACATGCTGGCTGAAGCTTTCTTT	CASSLTGTHMLAEAFF
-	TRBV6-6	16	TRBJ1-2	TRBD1	TGTGCCAGCACCAGAAAGTTGGACAGGGGAAAGGAAGGCTACACCTTC	CASTRKLDRGKEGYTF
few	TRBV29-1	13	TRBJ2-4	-	TGCAGCGTTGGAGGGGTAGCCAAAAACATTCAGTACTTC	CSVGGVAKNIQYF
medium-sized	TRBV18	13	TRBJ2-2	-	TGTGCCAGCTCACCACCTAACGCCGGGGAGCTGTTTTTT	CASSPPNAGELFF
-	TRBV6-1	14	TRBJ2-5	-	TGTGCCAGCAGTGATTTCGGACCGCAAGAGACCCAGTACTTC	CASSDFGPQETQYF
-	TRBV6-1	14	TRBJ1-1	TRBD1	TGTGCCAGCAGTGGGACAGGGCTGAACACTGAAGCTTTCTTT	CASSGTGLNTEAFF
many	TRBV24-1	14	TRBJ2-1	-	TGTGCCACCAGTGATCCCACTATTGGACGGGAGCAGTTCTTC	CATSDPTIGREQFF
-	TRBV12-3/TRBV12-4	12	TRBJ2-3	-	TGTGCCAGCAGTGACAACACAGATACGCAGTATTTT	CASSDNTDTQYF
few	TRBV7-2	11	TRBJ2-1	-	TGTGCCAGCAGCCCCCACAATGAGCAGTTCTTC	CASSPHNEQFF
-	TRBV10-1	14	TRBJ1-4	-	TGCGCCAGCAGTGACTTCGGTTCTTATGAAAAACTGTTTTTT	CASSDFGSYEKLFF
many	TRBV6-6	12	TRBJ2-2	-	TGTGCCCTATTTTGGGGAGCCGGGGAGCTGTTTTTT	CALFWGAGELFF
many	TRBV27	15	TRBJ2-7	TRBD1	TGTGCCAGCAGTCTGACTGGAACAGGGGGCCATGAGCAGTACTTC	CASSLTGTGGHEQYF
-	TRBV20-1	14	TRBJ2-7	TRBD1	TGCAGTGCAACCGGACAGGGGGGAGCCTACGAGCAGTACTTC	CSATGQGGAYEQYF
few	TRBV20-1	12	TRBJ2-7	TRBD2	TGCAGTGCCCAGGCGGGGGGCTACGAGCAGTACTTC	CSAQAGGYEQYF
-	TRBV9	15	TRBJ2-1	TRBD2	TGTGCCAGCAGCGTAATGATAGCGGGGTACAATGAGCAGTTCTTC	CASSVMIAGYNEQFF
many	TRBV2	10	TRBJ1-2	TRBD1	TGTGCCAGCCGGGACAGCTTTTACACCTTC	CASRDSFYTF
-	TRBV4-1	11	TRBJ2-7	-	TGCGCCAGCAGCAAAAACTACGAGCAGTACTTC	CASSKNYEQYF
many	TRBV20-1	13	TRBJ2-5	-	TGCAGTGCTACCCGACAGATCCAAGAGACCCAGTACTTC	CSATRQIQETQYF
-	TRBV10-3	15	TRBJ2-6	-	TGTGCCATCAGTGGCGGGGCCACTGGGGCCAACGTCCTGACTTTC	CAISGGATGANVLTF
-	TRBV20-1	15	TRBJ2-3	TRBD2	TGCAGTGCTATCGCCGGGACTAGCGGCACAGATACGCAGTATTTT	CSAIAGTSGTDTQYF
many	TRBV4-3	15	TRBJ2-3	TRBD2	TGCGCCAGCAGCCAAGGTAGCGGGAGGATGGATACGCAGTATTTT	CASSQGSGRMDTQYF
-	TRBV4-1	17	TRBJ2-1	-	TGCGCCAGCAGCCAAGATCCCCAGGGAATAACCTACAATGAGCAGCTCTTC	CASSQDPQGITYNEQLF
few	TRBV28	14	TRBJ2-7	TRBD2	TGTGCCAGCAGTTTGCGTTCGGCTAGCGGGGAGCAGTACTTC	CASSLRSASGEQYF
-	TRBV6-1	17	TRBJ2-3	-	TGTGCCAGCAGTGAACAAGTCCGACTAGAGGGCACAGATACGCAGTATTTT	CASSEQVRLEGTDTQYF
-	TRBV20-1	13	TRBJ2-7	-	TGCAGTGCTGGCAAGACAGGCCCCTACGAGCAGTACTTC	CSAGKTGPYEQYF